The 18 T cell receptor beta chains given below trace back to one sample, sequenced in a study of blood T cell repertoires in COVID-19 (dated by TCRdb to 2020 to 2021). Library method: the immunoSEQ multiplex PCR assay. TCRdb limited this immuneACCESS table to in-frame rearrangements with V and J called. A share of clones is missing; checked studies link under half to unresolved V genes, and the rest is unexplained. The sample table holds roughly 250,000 clones, of which about 89% were seen once. The ten largest account for roughly 0.8% of the sample. The sample taken for sequencing was peripheral blood. The receptors stem from a man aged 30 to 45 with acute or convalescent COVID-19.

The chain uses TRBV28 and TRBJ1-1, with 8 bases matching TRBD1. This CDR3 has 11 residues. The germline CDR1 and CDR2 sequences are MDHEN and SYDVKM. J gave up 10 bases and V 11 bases, and 9 bases lay outside the gene matches. CDR3 sequence (DNA): TGTGCCGGTCGTACAGGGGGTGTAGCTTTCTTT. Amino acid sequence: CAGRTGGVAFF.

The chain uses TRBV7-9 and TRBJ1-6, with TRBD1 matching 7 bases. J gave up 6 bases and V 6 bases, and 11 bases lay outside the gene matches. The CDR3 loop spans 16 amino acids. The germline V gene encodes CDR1 SEHNR and CDR2 FQNEAQ (reference sequence). In DNA, the CDR3 is TGTGCCAGCAGATCAATCAACAGGGGCAGTAATTCACCCCTCCACTTT. Its translation: CASRSINRGSNSPLHF.

V is TRBV6-5 and J is TRBJ1-1, with D perhaps TRBD1 (6 bases). The CDR3 has 15 residues. Trimming cost V 0 bases and J 6 bases, with 14 bases left between them. In germline, CDR1 is MNHEY, CDR2 SVGAGI. The chain's CDR3 is CASSYSTAGGSEAFF. CDR3 in DNA: TGTGCCAGCAGTTACTCGACAGCTGGGGGCTCTGAAGCTTTCTTT.

The chain is built from TRBV5-1 and TRBJ1-1, with TRBD1 as a possible D gene (6 bases). V gave up 1 base and J gave up 4 bases, with 8 bases separating them. The CDR3 consists of 13 residues. In germline, CDR1 is SGHRS, CDR2 YFSETQ. The CDR3 here is CASSLSQGTEAFF. In DNA form, the CDR3 reads TGCGCCAGCAGCTTGTCACAGGGCACTGAAGCTTTCTTT.

The gene calls are TRBV27 and TRBJ1-5; 9 nucleotides line up with TRBD1. CDR1 and CDR2 from the germline V gene are MNHEY and SMNVEV (reference sequence). The CDR3 spans 16 residues. V dropped 6 bases and J dropped 5; count of bases not matched to a gene: 11. CDR3 amino acids: CASSPGTGSPHQPQHF. CDR3 nucleotide sequence: TGTGCCAGCAGCCCCGGGACAGGGTCTCCCCATCAGCCCCAGCATTTT.

The rearrangement links TRBV21-1 to TRBJ1-1; the table's D gene call, TRBD1, was not cross checked with the DNA. TRBV21-1 is described as a pseudogene. This CDR3 contains 18 residues. CDR3 bases: TGTGCCAGCAGCAAACTAGCTTATGTCGACAGGGGGTCGAATGAAGCTTTCTTT. Translation: CASSKLAYVDRGSNEAFF.

The chain has TRBV3-1 (or the pseudogene TRBV3-2) and TRBJ1-5, with TRBD1 as a possible D gene (5 bases). V was clipped by 0 bases and J by 7 bases, with 13 bases between them. The CDR3 spans 15 residues. The germline gives CDR1 LGHDT, CDR2 YNNKEL (reference sequence). The CDR3 loop is CASSQDAPGVQPQHF. CDR3 DNA sequence: TGTGCCAGCAGCCAAGATGCCCCGGGGGTCCAGCCCCAGCATTTT.

In this sample, this clone turned up once. This sequence joins TRBV23-1 and TRBJ2-7, with TRBD1 matching over 8 bases. TRBV23-1 is marked as an open reading frame, function uncertain. This CDR3 is 19 amino acids long. The V segment lost 6 bases and the J segment 1 base; nucleotides outside the gene matches: 20. CDR3 DNA sequence: TGCGCCAGCAGCCTTAACGGTCAGGGGGCCCAGACTAAATCCTACGAGCAGTACTTC. This encodes CASSLNGQGAQTKSYEQYF.

V usage is TRBV19 and J usage is TRBJ2-1, with D perhaps TRBD2 (5 bases). In germline, CDR1 is LNHDA, CDR2 SQIVND (reference sequence). Trimming took off 3 bases at V and 7 bases at J, with 13 bases between the two ends. This CDR3 is built from 14 residues. The CDR3 bases are TGTGCCAGTAGTATGAGGCGGGCCGGGAATGAGCAGTTCTTC. This gives the protein CASSMRRAGNEQFF.

The CDR3: CASSKGAGEKLFF. CDR3 nucleotides: TGTGCCAGCTCAAAAGGGGCAGGGGAAAAACTGTTTTTT. The rearrangement links TRBV18 to TRBJ1-4, with D possibly matching TRBD1 (5 bases). The germline V gene has CDR1 KGHSH and CDR2 LQKENI. The CDR3 totals 13 residues. V was clipped by 5 bases and J by 8 bases, with 12 bases between them.

This chain connects TRBV18 to TRBJ1-5, with TRBD1 identical over 12 bases. The CDR3 is made up of 17 amino acids. The V and J ends lost 3 bases and 7 bases, in that order; junction bases with no gene match: 10. Germline V lookup: CDR1 KGHSH, CDR2 LQKENI. CDR3 bases: TGTGCCAGCTCACCCTCAAGGGGACAGGGGGCGGGACAGCCCCAGCATTTT. Protein sequence: CASSPSRGQGAGQPQHF.

This clone was observed a handful of times. This chain connects TRBV7-3 to TRBJ1-1; TRBD1 matches 7 bases. CDR1 and CDR2 (germline): SGHTA, FQGTGA. The length of the CDR3 is 18 residues. Unmatched junction bases numbered 10, after V lost 0 bases and J lost 0 bases. The CDR3 spells CASSLTDPRTGMNTEAFF. The CDR3 region has the DNA TGTGCCAGCAGCTTAACCGACCCGAGGACAGGTATGAACACTGAAGCTTTCTTT.

V usage is TRBV28 and J usage is TRBJ1-2; D call uncertain. This CDR3 region has 12 residues. V lost 9 bases and J lost 3, with 11 bases in between. CDR1 is MDHEN, CDR2 SYDVKM, per germline. The CDR3 sequence: CASSVADYGYTF. The CDR3 DNA reads TGTGCCAGTAGCGTGGCGGACTATGGCTACACCTTC.

The rearrangement links TRBV27 to TRBJ2-7; 7 bases are a match to TRBD1. The CDR3 contains 13 residues. With V trimmed by 10 bases and J by 2 bases, 8 bases remained unmatched. From germline, CDR1 is MNHEY and CDR2 SMNVEV (reference sequence). The CDR3 spells CANFGGTAYEQYF. The DNA of the CDR3 is TGTGCCAACTTCGGTGGGACAGCCTACGAGCAGTACTTC.

The rearrangement links TRBV9 to TRBJ2-1, with TRBD2 identical over 7 bases. Germline lookup yields CDR1 SGDLS and CDR2 YYNGEE. The V segment lost 0 bases and the J segment 9 bases; nucleotides outside the gene matches: 9. The CDR3 has 15 residues. DNA of the CDR3: TGTGCCAGCAGCGTAGATAGCCGGGGGAGGGGTGAGCAGTTCTTC. This gives the protein CASSVDSRGRGEQFF.

The rearrangement uses TRBV7-2 and TRBJ2-1; D may be TRBD2 (6 bases). Germline values: CDR1 SGHTA, CDR2 FQGNSA. CDR3 length: 14 amino acids. V gave up 5 bases and J gave up 5 bases, with 13 bases separating them. The CDR3 sequence is CASSIGTPNNEQFF. The CDR3 nucleotides are TGTGCCAGCAGCATCGGGACTCCCAACAATGAGCAGTTCTTC.

The chain links TRBV30 to TRBJ2-2; 7 nucleotides line up with TRBD1. Germline values: CDR1 GTSNPN, CDR2 SVGIG (reference sequence). V lost 6 bases, J lost 5 bases, and 6 bases stayed unmatched. This CDR3 region has 13 residues. In DNA, the CDR3 is TGTGCCTGCCGACAGGGTATTACCGGGGAGCTGTTTTTT. Translating it yields CACRQGITGELFF.

This chain joins TRBV14 and TRBJ2-1, with TRBD2 identical over 11 bases. The J segment lost 4 bases and the V segment lost 5 bases, leaving 7 bases of the junction unmatched. The CDR3 has 16 residues. From germline, CDR1 is SGHDN and CDR2 FVKESK. This chain's CDR3 is CASSDRLAGRYNEQFF. DNA for the CDR3: TGTGCCAGCAGCGATCGACTAGCGGGGAGATACAATGAGCAGTTCTTC.